Following are 18 T cell receptor beta chains from one sample sequenced in a study of OX40 agonist ivuxolimab in advanced cancers. The library was prepared using the immunoSEQ multiplex PCR assay. The table was pulled from immuneACCESS by TCRdb, which kept in-frame rearrangements only. Such tables lose some clones; where checked, under half of the loss comes from unresolved V genes, and the rest has no known cause. The sample has approximately 11,000 clones on record, 77% of them singletons. The ten largest clones capture about 17% of the sample. Sequencing used CD4+ or CD8+ T cells sorted from blood, obtained in a trial of the OX40 agonist ivuxolimab. The receptor set was obtained from an adult with an advanced solid tumor such as melanoma, head and neck, liver or kidney cancer.

This clone has just one count. The rearrangement joins TRBV5-1 to TRBJ1-5; no clear D gene. V was pared by 5 bases and J by 5 bases, with 8 bases between. The V gene's germline CDR1 is SGHRS and CDR2 YFSETQ. CDR3 length: 12 residues. This CDR3 is CASRDGDQPQHF. Written as DNA, the CDR3 is TGCGCCAGCAGGGACGGAGATCAGCCCCAGCATTTT. The whole variable domain, remainder taken from reference TRBV5-1 and TRBJ1-5, is KAGVTQTPRYLIKTRGQQVTLSCSPISGHRSVSWYQQTPGQGLQFLFEYFSETQRNKGNFPGRFSGRQFSNSRSEMNVSTLELGDSALYLCASRDGDQPQHFGDGTRLSIL.

Only one count was recorded for this clone. The CDR3 nucleotides read TGTGCCAGCAGAACCATAGCGGGATATAGCACAGATACGCAGTATTTT. Translated, it gives CASRTIAGYSTDTQYF. V and J are TRBV11-2 and TRBJ2-3; 8 nucleotides line up with TRBD2. CDR1 and CDR2 from the germline V gene are SGHAT and FQNNGV. V was clipped by 6 bases and J by 0 bases; unmatched bases: 8. The CDR3 is 16 amino acids.

The chain employs TRBV6-5 and TRBJ2-7; 7 positions agree with TRBD1. V lost 2 bases, J lost 0 bases, and 4 bases stayed unmatched. The CDR3 totals 15 residues. Germline V gives CDR1 MNHEY, CDR2 SVGAGI. CDR3 nucleotide sequence: TGTGCCAGCAGTTACATCGACAGGGTCTCCTACGAGCAGTACTTC. It translates to CASSYIDRVSYEQYF.

The chain employs TRBV5-4 and TRBJ2-7, with D possibly TRBD1 on 6 matching bases. CDR3 length equals 13 residues. Trimming cost V 3 bases and J 3 bases, with 10 bases left between them. The V gene's germline CDR1 is SGHNT and CDR2 YYREEE (reference sequence). The CDR3 DNA reads TGTGCCAGCAGCTACCCCAGGGGCTACGAGCAGTACTTC. Protein product: CASSYPRGYEQYF. Combining the CDR3 with reference TRBV5-4 and TRBJ2-7 gives the whole variable domain ETGVTQSPTHLIKTRGQQVTLRCSSQSGHNTVSWYQQALGQGPQFIFQYYREEENGRGNFPPRFSGLQFPNYSSELNVNALELDDSALYLCASSYPRGYEQYFGPGTRLTVT.

The gene calls are TRBV5-6 and TRBJ2-7; 9 bases line up with TRBD2. Germline V gives CDR1 SGHDT, CDR2 YYEEEE. The V gene end was trimmed by 6 bases and the J gene end by 2 bases; junction bases not matched to a gene: 12. The CDR3 loop spans 16 amino acids. The DNA of the CDR3 is TGTGCCAGCACCAATGTCGCGCGGGAGGGCCCCTACGAGCAGTACTTC. It yields the protein CASTNVAREGPYEQYF. Supplemented by reference TRBV5-6 and TRBJ2-7, the full variable domain reads DAGVTQSPTHLIKTRGQQVTLRCSPKSGHDTVSWYQQALGQGPQFIFQYYEEEERQRGNFPDRFSGHQFPNYSSELNVNALLLGDSALYLCASTNVAREGPYEQYFGPGTRLTVT.

The chain has TRBV12-2 and TRBJ1-2; TRBD1 is the table's D call and was not checked against the DNA. TRBV12-2 counts as a pseudogene. The CDR3 has 18 amino acids. CDR3 in amino acids: CASRFPGTEGSCNYGYTF. As DNA, the CDR3 is TGTGCAAGTCGCTTCCCCGGGACAGAGGGCTCCTGTAACTATGGCTACACCTTC.

This clone ranks as medium-sized. The rearrangement links TRBV10-3 to TRBJ2-3; unclear D gene. V lost 3 bases and J 8 bases, leaving 15 bases between the germline ends. The CDR3 totals 14 residues. From germline, CDR1 is ENHRY and CDR2 SYGVKD. The CDR3 sequence: CAISENLPSPTQYF. As DNA, the CDR3 is TGTGCCATCAGTGAAAATCTTCCGTCGCCTACGCAGTATTTT.

The chain employs TRBV5-6 and TRBJ2-3; tentatively, D is TRBD2 (5 bases). Trimming pared 0 bases from V and 3 bases from J, leaving 14 bases between. Germline V lookup: CDR1 SGHDT, CDR2 YYEEEE. There are 16 residues in the CDR3. CDR3: CASSLERFPETDTQYF. CDR3 nucleotide sequence: TGTGCCAGCAGCTTGGAGCGGTTCCCGGAGACAGATACGCAGTATTTT.

The chain couples TRBV6-4 to TRBJ2-1, with 7 bases matching TRBD1. From germline, CDR1 is MRHNA and CDR2 SNTAGT. The CDR3 is made up of 15 amino acids. J was trimmed by 10 bases and V by 2 bases; bases with no gene match: 11. DNA for the CDR3: TGTGCCAGCAGTGACCAAAATGACAGGGTTGGCGAGCAGTTCTTC. This gives the protein CASSDQNDRVGEQFF.

The gene calls are TRBV4-2 and TRBJ1-4; no definite D call. Germline V gene lookup returns CDR1 LGHNA and CDR2 YNFKEQ. CDR3 length: 15 amino acids. V dropped 0 bases and J dropped 8 bases, with 13 bases sitting between them. DNA of the CDR3: TGTGCCAGCAGCCAAGAAAGTCCGATGAGGGAAAAACTGTTTTTT. It specifies CASSQESPMREKLFF.

On this clone: Other DNA sequences in the sample encode the same CDR3. CDR3 residues: CASSLGDRAYNEQFF. The CDR3 DNA sequence: TGTGCCAGCAGCTTGGGGGACAGGGCCTACAATGAGCAGTTCTTC. The chain employs TRBV5-6 and TRBJ2-1; 9 bases match TRBD1. The V segment lost 0 bases and the J segment 2 bases; nucleotides outside the gene matches: 0. CDR1 is SGHDT and CDR2 is YYEEEE in the germline V gene. The length of the CDR3 is 15 residues.

The CDR3 loop is CATDHGTGDSGELFF. The DNA for the CDR3 is TGTGCCACCGACCACGGGACAGGGGACTCCGGGGAGCTGTTTTTT. The V and J genes are TRBV6-5 and TRBJ2-2, with 10 bases aligning to TRBD1. Germline CDR1 reads MNHEY; CDR2 reads SVGAGI. With 10 bases clipped from V and 6 bases from J, the junction kept 11 bases outside the gene matches. The CDR3 has 15 amino acids.

This clone was detected a few times. This chain uses TRBV6-4 with TRBJ2-3; 8 bases match TRBD2. The germline V gene encodes CDR1 MRHNA and CDR2 SNTAGT. V was clipped by 5 bases and J by 2 bases; unmatched bases: 6. This CDR3 has 15 amino acids. This chain's CDR3 is CASSISAGDTDTQYF. The DNA for the CDR3 is TGTGCCAGCAGTATTTCAGCGGGGGACACAGATACGCAGTATTTT.

The V and J genes are TRBV2 and TRBJ2-7; TRBD1 is a possible D gene (6 bases). CDR3 length equals 15 residues. In germline, CDR1 is SNHLY, CDR2 FYNNEI. V lost 5 bases and J 6 bases, leaving 20 bases between the germline ends. This chain's CDR3 is CASSSGQLYPGEQYF. CDR3 DNA: TGTGCCAGCAGTTCAGGACAGCTGTACCCGGGCGAGCAGTACTTC.

This clone ranks as medium-sized (0.01 to 0.1%). J is TRBJ2-7 and V is TRBV5-4; 11 bases line up with TRBD2. J gave up 1 base and V 4 bases, and 7 bases lay outside the gene matches. The CDR3 runs to 16 residues. Germline CDR1 SGHNT, CDR2 YYREEE (reference sequence). The DNA for the CDR3 is TGTGCCAGCAGCCTTGGACTAGCGGGCGGATCCTACGAGCAGTACTTC. It translates to CASSLGLAGGSYEQYF.

V and J are TRBV9 and TRBJ2-1; no clear D gene. Germline V lookup: CDR1 SGDLS, CDR2 YYNGEE. V dropped 3 bases and J dropped 7 bases, with 2 bases sitting between them. The CDR3 consists of 10 residues. The CDR3 protein is CASSGNEQFF. The DNA of the CDR3 is TGTGCCAGCAGCGGTAATGAGCAGTTCTTC.

CDR3 amino acids: CASSEAGGGGASDTQYF. CDR3 nucleotides: TGTGCCAGCAGTGAAGCCGGAGGCGGGGGGGCCTCAGATACGCAGTATTTT. The chain couples TRBV6-1 to TRBJ2-3, with 9 nucleotides matching TRBD2. Trimming took 0 bases from V and 4 from J; bases not matched to a gene: 8. CDR1 and CDR2 (germline): MNHNS, SASEGT. CDR3 length equals 17 residues.

The chain employs TRBV9 and TRBJ2-3; 14 bases map to TRBD2. The CDR3 length is 16 residues. Germline lookup yields CDR1 SGDLS and CDR2 YYNGEE. V trimming: 4 bases; J trimming: 7 bases; junction bases outside the gene matches: 8. This CDR3 reads CASSLRLAGGPYTQYF. The CDR3 DNA reads as TGTGCCAGCAGCCTCCGACTAGCGGGGGGGCCATATACGCAGTATTTT.